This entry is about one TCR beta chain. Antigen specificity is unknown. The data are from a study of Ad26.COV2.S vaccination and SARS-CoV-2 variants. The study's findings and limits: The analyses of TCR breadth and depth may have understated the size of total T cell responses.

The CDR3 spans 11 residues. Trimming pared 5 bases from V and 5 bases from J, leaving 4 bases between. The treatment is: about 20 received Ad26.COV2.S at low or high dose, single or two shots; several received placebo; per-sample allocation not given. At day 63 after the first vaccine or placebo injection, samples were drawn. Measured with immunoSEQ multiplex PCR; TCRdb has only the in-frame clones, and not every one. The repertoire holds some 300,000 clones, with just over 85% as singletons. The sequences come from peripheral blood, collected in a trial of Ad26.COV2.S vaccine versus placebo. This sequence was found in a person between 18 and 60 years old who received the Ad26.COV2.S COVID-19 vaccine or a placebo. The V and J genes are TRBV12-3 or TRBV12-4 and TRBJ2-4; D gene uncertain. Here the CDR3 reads CASSKENIQYF. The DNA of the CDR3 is TGTGCCAGCAGTAAAGAAAACATTCAGTACTTC.